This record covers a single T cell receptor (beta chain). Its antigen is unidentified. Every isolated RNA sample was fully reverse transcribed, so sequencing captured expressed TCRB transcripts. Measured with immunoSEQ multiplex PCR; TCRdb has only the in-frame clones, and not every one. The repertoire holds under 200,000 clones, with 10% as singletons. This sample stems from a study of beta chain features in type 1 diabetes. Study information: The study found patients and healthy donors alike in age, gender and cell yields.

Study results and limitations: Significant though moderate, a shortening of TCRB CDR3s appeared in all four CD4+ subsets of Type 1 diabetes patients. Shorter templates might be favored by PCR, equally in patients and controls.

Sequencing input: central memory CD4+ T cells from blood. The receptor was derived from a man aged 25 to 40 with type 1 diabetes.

The CDR3 protein is CASSSGLTNEKLFF. In DNA form, the CDR3 reads TGTGCCAGCAGCTCAGGTCTCACTAATGAAAAACTGTTTTTT. The gene calls are TRBV27 and TRBJ1-4; D is unresolved. This CDR3 is 14 amino acids long. V was shortened by 6 bases and J by 2 bases, with 10 bases between the two germline ends. The germline V gene encodes CDR1 MNHEY and CDR2 SMNVEV (reference sequence).